These T cell receptor beta chains were read from a single sample in a study of post-analysis software for immune sequencing data. TCRdb passed the PCR reads through MiXCR, listing each CDR3 protein once. The data contain a few hundred thousand distinct CDR3 sequences, 36% of them seen just once; the ten biggest clones take up approximately 4.6%. The specimen sequenced was blood. These receptor sequences come from a girl under 18 with multiple sclerosis. CDR3s include the opening cysteine and the closing phenylalanine or tryptophan.

TRBJ2-5	TRBV5-1	CASSRGGGQKETQYF
TRBJ1-1	TRBV7-9	CASSLAGQVAMNTEAFF
TRBJ2-2	TRBV5-1	CASSWGLAGIGELFF
TRBJ2-5	TRBV19	CASSTRRQTQYF
TRBJ2-1	TRBV27	CASSFDLASGYNEQFF
TRBJ1-1	TRBV20-1	CSARGVENTEAFF
TRBJ1-1	TRBV7-2	CASTQGGLNTEAFF
TRBJ2-1	TRBV27	CASSYWNSGGYNEQFF
TRBJ2-7	TRBV20-1	CSADDVGDYEQYF
TRBJ2-4	TRBV7-8	CASSLTSGVAKNIQYF
TRBJ2-3	TRBV5-1	CASSKLAGGADTQYF
TRBJ2-7	TRBV6-1	CASRNRERHSYEQYF
TRBJ2-3	TRBV4-1	CASSQDLAGRGSTDTQYF
.	TRBV29-1	CSVEEQQETQYF
TRBJ1-2	TRBV7-2	CASSLPGSRGYTF
TRBJ2-1	TRBV29-1	CSVVLSEQFF
TRBJ1-2	TRBV6-6	CASSYSTVNYGYTF
TRBJ2-1	TRBV20-1	CSARDSSLAGMGEQFF
TRBJ1-3	TRBV7-2	CASSLERGNGNTIYF
TRBJ2-1	TRBV9	CASSPRPLAGAVEQFF
TRBJ2-5	TRBV2	CASSWGAGFSLGETQYF
TRBJ2-6	TRBV5-1	CASRSGTGGSGANVLTF
TRBJ2-5	TRBV20-1	CSASSGRALETQYF
TRBJ2-3	TRBV6-1	CASSARGGRGDTDTQYF
TRBJ1-5	TRBV28	CASSPGGGNQPQHF
TRBJ1-5	TRBV28	CASRWRGNQPQHF
TRBJ1-5	TRBV28	CASSLRRTALGLGNQPQHF
TRBJ2-4	TRBV6-8	CASSYKAGELCIQYF
TRBJ2-2	TRBV7-2	CASSPRTSHTGELFF
TRBJ2-5	TRBV20-1	CSASGLAAHNEQYF
TRBJ2-3	TRBV20-1	CSVPGLAGGTGTQYF
TRBJ1-6	TRBV27	CASSPQGAESPLHF
TRBJ2-3	TRBV28	CASSPSGTSGTDTQYF
TRBJ2-1	TRBV4-2	CASSQDWSSSSSYNEQFF
TRBJ2-5	TRBV28	CASSSYFLAGGPQETQYF
TRBJ2-1	TRBV11-2	CASSFLAGPSYNEQFF
TRBJ1-1	TRBV29-1	CSVKGFWGKRTEAFF
TRBJ2-1	TRBV9	CASSLGTSHNEQFF
TRBJ1-1	TRBV7-2	CASSLVMTAPNTEAFF
TRBJ2-5	TRBV14	CASSLTPGETQYF
TRBJ2-1	TRBV5-1	CASSQGQALGNEQFF
TRBJ2-1	TRBV7-6	CASNPRTSQNNEQFF
TRBJ2-3	TRBV12-3/TRBV12-4	CASSPRADAQYF
TRBJ2-1	TRBV28	CASLSGVHNEQFF
TRBJ2-7	TRBV7-8	CASSFGISRISSYEQYF
TRBJ1-1	TRBV30	CAWSVRARRINTEAFF
TRBJ1-1	TRBV2	CASSEEGGAYTEAFF
TRBJ2-1	TRBV4-1	CASSQDDSFSFAEQFF
TRBJ2-1	TRBV4-1	CASSQVGVNEQFF
TRBJ2-5	TRBV5-1	CASSLHPRGGETQYF